Detailed here is one T cell receptor (beta chain). As yet, its antigen is unknown. The CDR3 loop spans 14 amino acids. V was pared by 3 bases and J by 1 base, with 9 bases between. Germline-derived CDR1 and CDR2 are ENHRY and SYGVKD. These data are taken from a study of T cells in localized non-small cell lung cancer. Findings and caveats of the study: Uninvolved adjacent lung had the highest recorded T cell clonality, with tumor below it. Heterogeneity remains possible because sequencing was limited to only one tumor region. For the top 100 tumor clones, a median approximately 61 also appeared in adjacent lung. Elevated circulating T cell density in blood was associated with longer overall survival.

Generated by immunoSEQ multiplex PCR, the TCRdb table keeps only in-frame clones and is missing some. Counted here are more than 15,000 clones, around 89% occurring once; the ten biggest clones make up roughly 8.1%. The J gene is TRBJ1-1, the V gene TRBV10-3; D gene ambiguous. The specimen comprised peripheral blood, sampled before any cancer treatment. The receptor comes from a man aged 40-75 years with stage I lung adenocarcinoma. CDR3 loop: CAISEELWNTEAFF. For the CDR3, the DNA is TGTGCCATCAGTGAAGAGTTGTGGAACACTGAAGCTTTCTTT.